This is a list of T cell receptor beta chains from one sample in a study of blood T cell repertoires in COVID-19. TCRdb's table, derived via immunoSEQ multiplex PCR, lists solely in-frame clones and lacks some. The sample lists about 47,000 clones, 65% to 85% occurring once. Input material: peripheral blood. Receptors originate from a man between 45 and 60 years old with acute or convalescent COVID-19. CDR3s leave out the opening cysteine and the closing phenylalanine or tryptophan. Each record gives: V gene, CDR3 protein.

V: TRBV7-6
CDR3: ASSLLLEGTGEQY

V: TRBV7-9
CDR3: ASSFMAGGGQETQY

V: TRBV5-4
CDR3: ASTPRGLGNYNEQF

V: TRBV19
CDR3: ASSPPAQGYNEQF

V: TRBV7-2
CDR3: ASSLPRGLAGGSYEQY

V: TRBV11-2
CDR3: ASSLVGRSYEQY

V: TRBV25-1
CDR3: ASSEDPGGYGYT

V: TRBV23-1
CDR3: ASSSLGDRALIQY

V: TRBV19
CDR3: ASSNTGGLAGGPWTGELF

V: TRBV28
CDR3: ASIRDRGSYGYT

V: TRBV7-9
CDR3: ASSFNLGGSNNSPLH

V: TRBV19
CDR3: ASSIEDKSFNEQF

V: TRBV28
CDR3: ASSKAGAGELF

V: TRBV19
CDR3: ASKGRLAGRTDTQY

V: TRBV19
CDR3: ASSDRDIGRHEQF

V: TRBV5-6
CDR3: ASRAVGGGELF

V: TRBV5-1
CDR3: ASSLVEPRQAF

V: TRBV21-1
CDR3: ASSKGLAGGSYEQY

V: TRBV7-9
CDR3: ASSSTGGGNTEAF

V: TRBV2
CDR3: ASSDMAATNQPQH

V: TRBV18
CDR3: ASSPLGTSGSYEQY

V: TRBV5-1
CDR3: ASRSDSNEKLF

V: TRBV10-1
CDR3: ASGPGLAPDTQY

V: TRBV14
CDR3: ASSQDRSLGTDTQY

V: TRBV5-4
CDR3: ASSPRGDRVSYEQY

V: TRBV2
CDR3: ASRSLAGWNTGELF

V: TRBV3-1/TRBV3-2
CDR3: ASLGRDYNEQF

V: TRBV18
CDR3: ASSPLDRAGSYEQY

V: TRBV11-2
CDR3: ASSLVGGIGEKLF

V: TRBV3-1/TRBV3-2
CDR3: ASSPGRGHEKLF

V: TRBV2
CDR3: ASYLGVGKNIQY

V: TRBV13
CDR3: ASSLGPGDYGYT

V: TRBV5-1
CDR3: ASSLGNRGLEKLF

V: TRBV6-1
CDR3: ASSEGTGLPGNTIY

V: TRBV14
CDR3: ASSQVGTGGEQY

V: TRBV5-1
CDR3: ASSFDRTGYEQY

V: TRBV2
CDR3: ASSERSSGYSGANVLT

V: TRBV3-1/TRBV3-2
CDR3: ASSPSSSANEQF

V: TRBV27
CDR3: VSIQGYEQF

V: TRBV27
CDR3: ASSYLLAGGTDTQY

V: TRBV14
CDR3: ASRDIANTGELF